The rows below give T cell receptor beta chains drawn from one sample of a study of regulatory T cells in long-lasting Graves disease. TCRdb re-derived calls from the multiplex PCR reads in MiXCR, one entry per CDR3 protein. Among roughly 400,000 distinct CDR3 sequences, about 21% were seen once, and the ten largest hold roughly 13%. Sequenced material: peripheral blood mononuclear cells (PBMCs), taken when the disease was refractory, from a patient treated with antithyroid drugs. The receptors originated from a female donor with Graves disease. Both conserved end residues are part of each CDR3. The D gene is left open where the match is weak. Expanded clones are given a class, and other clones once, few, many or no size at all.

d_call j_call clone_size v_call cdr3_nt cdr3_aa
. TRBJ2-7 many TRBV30 TGTGCCTGGACCCAAGGAGGGTTTTGGGTCGAGCAGTACTTC CAWTQGGFWVEQYF
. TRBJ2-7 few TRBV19 TGTGCCAGTAGTATGGGGCCCTCCTACGAGCAGTACTTC CASSMGPSYEQYF
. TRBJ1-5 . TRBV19 TGTGCCAGTAGTATCTCAGCGAGCACAATGAATCAGCCCCAGCATTTT CASSISASTMNQPQHF
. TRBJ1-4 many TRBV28 TGTGCCAGCAGTTCTCAACAGGGTTGGTCGGGGGAAAAACTGTTTTTT CASSSQQGWSGEKLFF
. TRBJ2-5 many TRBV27 TGTGCCAGCAGTTTATACAAACAAGAGACCCAGTACTTC CASSLYKQETQYF
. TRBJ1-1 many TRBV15 TGTGCCACCAGCGGGAGACAGCCCACTGAAGCTTTCTTT CATSGRQPTEAFF
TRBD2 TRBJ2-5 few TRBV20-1 TGCAGTGCTCCTGGACTAGTGGAAGAGACCCAGTACTTC CSAPGLVEETQYF
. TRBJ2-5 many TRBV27 TGTGCCAGCAGTTTATCAAGGGGCGGGGAGACCCAGTACTTC CASSLSRGGETQYF
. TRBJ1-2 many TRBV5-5 TGTGCCAGCAGCTTTTTGTCAGTAGACCCCTATGGCTACACCTTC CASSFLSVDPYGYTF
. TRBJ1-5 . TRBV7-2 TGTGCCAGCAGCTTATGGGAATTAAGCAATCAGCCCCAGCATTTT CASSLWELSNQPQHF
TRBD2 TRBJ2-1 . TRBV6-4 TGTGCCAGCAGTAGGGGACTAGCGGGAGGTAGCGATGAGCAGTTCTTC CASSRGLAGGSDEQFF
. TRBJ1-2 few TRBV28 TGTGCCAGCAGTTTACCCAGACAAGGCGGCTACACCTTC CASSLPRQGGYTF
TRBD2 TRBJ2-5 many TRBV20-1 TGCAGTGCTACCAAACCGGGACTAGGAAAAGAGACCCAGTACTTC CSATKPGLGKETQYF
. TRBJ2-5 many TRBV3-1 TGTGCCAGCAGCCAAGTTACGATGGGCCAAGAGACCCAGTACTTC CASSQVTMGQETQYF
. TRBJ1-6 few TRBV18 TGTGCCAGCTCACCACCCAGCGGCCCCGGAAACCTCCACTTT CASSPPSGPGNLHF
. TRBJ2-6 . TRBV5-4 TGTGCCAGCATCGCCCGCGAAGGGGTCTCTGGGGCCAACGTCCTGACTTTC CASIAREGVSGANVLTF
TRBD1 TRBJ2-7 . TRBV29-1 TGCAGCGTTCAACAGGGGGTTGAGCAGTACTTC CSVQQGVEQYF
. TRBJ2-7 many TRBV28 TGTGCCAGCAGTGGGGGGCGGGAGCGGTCCTACGAGCAGTACTTC CASSGGRERSYEQYF
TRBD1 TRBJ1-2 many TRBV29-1 TGCAGCGTCGCAACAGGGGCGCTGGGCTACACCTTC CSVATGALGYTF
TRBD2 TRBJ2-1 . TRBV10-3 TGTGCCATCAGCCGGACTAGCGGTGACAATGAGCAGTTCTTC CAISRTSGDNEQFF
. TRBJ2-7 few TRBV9 TGTGCCAGCAGCGTAGAAGGGGGCTCCTACGAGCAGTACTTC CASSVEGGSYEQYF
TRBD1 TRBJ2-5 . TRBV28 TGTGCCAGCAGTACCGGGACAGGGGGGACTAGACGCGAGACCCAGTACTTC CASSTGTGGTRRETQYF
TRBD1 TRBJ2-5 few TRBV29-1 TGCAGCGTTGATGGCCGTGGACAGGGAGGAAAGACCCAGTACTTC CSVDGRGQGGKTQYF
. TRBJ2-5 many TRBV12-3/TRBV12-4 TGTGCCAGCTCAGACTGGAGACAAGAGACCCAGTACTTC CASSDWRQETQYF
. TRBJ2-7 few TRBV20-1 TGCAGTGCCCTAGACAGCGGTAGTTCCTACGAGCAGTACTTC CSALDSGSSYEQYF
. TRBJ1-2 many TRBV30 TGTGCCTGGAGTGTTGGGGGCATCTATGGCTACACCTTC CAWSVGGIYGYTF
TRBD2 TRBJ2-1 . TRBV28 TGTGCCAGCCGATCCCCTCCGGGACTAGCGGGAGAATTTTCCTACAATGGGCAGTTCTTC CASRSPPGLAGEFSYNGQFF
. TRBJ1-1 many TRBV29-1 TGCAGCGTCGTCCTGACAGTTAACACTGAAGCTTTCTTT CSVVLTVNTEAFF
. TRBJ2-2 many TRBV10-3 TGTGCCATCAAACCTTACCAGGGGCTAGTGGGCACCGGGGAGCTGTTTTTT CAIKPYQGLVGTGELFF
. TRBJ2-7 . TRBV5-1 TGCGCCAGCAGCTTGGCCCCAGGGGATTACGAGCAGTACTTC CASSLAPGDYEQYF
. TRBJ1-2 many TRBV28 TGTGCCAGCAGTTTATCCCTCTCGGGCCGCTATGGCTACACCTTC CASSLSLSGRYGYTF
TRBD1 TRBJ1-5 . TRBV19 TGTGCCAGTAGGTCCGGGACAGGGTCACGTCAGCCCCAGCATTTT CASRSGTGSRQPQHF
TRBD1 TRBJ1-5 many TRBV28 TGTGCCAGCGCCAACAGGGGTGATAGCAATCAGCCCCAGCATTTT CASANRGDSNQPQHF
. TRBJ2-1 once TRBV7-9 TGTGCCAGCAGCTTGAGCGTGGGTGGTTTCGATGAGCAGTTCTTC CASSLSVGGFDEQFF
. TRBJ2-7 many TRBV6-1 TGTGCCAGCAGTGAAGGGCCGTCCTCCTACGAGCAGTACTTC CASSEGPSSYEQYF
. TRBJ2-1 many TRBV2 TGTGCCAGCAGTGCGGGACTGGGATACAATGAGCAGTTCTTC CASSAGLGYNEQFF
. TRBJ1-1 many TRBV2 TGTGCCAGCAGCCCGGGACTCGAAGCTTTCTTT CASSPGLEAFF
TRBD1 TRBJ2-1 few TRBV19 TGTGCCAGTAGTATGGTACGGACAGGGGTCCATGAGCAGTTCTTC CASSMVRTGVHEQFF
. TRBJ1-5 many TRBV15 TGTGCCACCAGCAGGTGGTTAAATCAGCCCCAGCATTTT CATSRWLNQPQHF
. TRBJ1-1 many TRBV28 TGTGCCAGCAGTTTCGGGCCGACAGTGACTGAAGCTTTCTTT CASSFGPTVTEAFF
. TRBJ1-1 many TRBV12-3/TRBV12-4 TGTGCCAGCAGTTTTAAGGTCAGGGACGGCACTGAAGCTTTCTTT CASSFKVRDGTEAFF
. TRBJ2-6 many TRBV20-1 TGCAGTGCTAGTGGAACGGGTATCGCTGGGGCCAACGTCCTGACTTTC CSASGTGIAGANVLTF
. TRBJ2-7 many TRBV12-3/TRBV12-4 TGTGCCAGCAGTTTAGGCGGGTGGTACGAGCAGTACTTC CASSLGGWYEQYF